This TCR beta chain was sequenced for a study of blood T cell repertoires in COVID-19. About the research overall: Sources were T cells, B-cell-depleted T cells, or PBMCs; the material itself was cDNA or gDNA.

Germline-derived CDR1 and CDR2 are MNHEY and SVGEGT. The CDR3 covers 15 residues. V dropped 5 bases and J dropped 2 bases, with 15 bases sitting between them. As processed by the authors: Reference gene primers were amplified, and this amplification served to estimate nucleated cell counts. Some clones are missing from TCRdb's copy, which holds only in-frame ones; the method was immunoSEQ multiplex PCR. The V and J calls and clone size were taken over from that table, and D and trimming were inferred from the DNA. The profile shows roughly 200,000 clones, more than 70% of them singletons. The sample comprised peripheral blood. The TCR originated in a man aged 40-55 years with active or convalescent COVID-19. V gene TRBV6-2 or TRBV6-3 combines with J gene TRBJ1-2, with D possibly being TRBD1 (6 bases). The DNA of the CDR3 is TGTGCCAGCAGTCCCTATACAGGGCCGAACTATGGCTACACCTTC. Its translation is CASSPYTGPNYGYTF.